This T cell receptor (beta chain) appears in the sequencing data of a study of cytomegalovirus exposure and HLA in healthy donors. With 60 Vbeta and 13 Jbeta primers, the PCR was carried out. The assay was immunoSEQ multiplex PCR, and TCRdb's table has in-frame clones only and misses some. This sample yields 100,000 to 150,000 clones, of which approximately 71% are seen a single time; more than 2.5% belongs to the top ten. Findings and limits, study-wide: Several top significant clusters appeared, in a later analysis, to be linked to common viral pathogens. The listing of 150 to 200 TCR beta chains classed them as cytomegalovirus-associated. A prior analysis recorded that most TCR beta V segments were productive about 87% or about 30% of the time.

On this clone itself: Its cognate antigen is unknown.

The receptor was isolated from a woman aged 45-65 years in good health and CMV-seronegative. Specimen: PBMCs.

The CDR3 protein is CASSQDPGLNYGYTF. The CDR3 nucleotides are TGCGCCAGCAGCCAAGATCCAGGCTTGAACTATGGCTACACCTTC. The rearrangement joins TRBV4-1 to TRBJ1-2; D gene unclear. Germline values: CDR1 MGHRA, CDR2 YSYEKL. CDR3 length equals 15 residues. Trimming pared 0 bases from V and 2 bases from J, leaving 10 bases between.